The 27 T cell receptor beta chains listed next were all sequenced from one sample in a study of blood T cell repertoires in COVID-19. Method: immunoSEQ multiplex PCR; TCRdb's copy keeps in-frame clones and lacks some. Here the sample spans under 45,000 clones, around nine tenths being singletons. Sequences were obtained from peripheral blood. These receptors were taken from a human donor in a cohort sampled during active COVID-19.

This rearrangement joins TRBV6-6 to TRBJ2-7; a weak D match, TRBD1 (5 bases). Germline V gene lookup returns CDR1 MNHNY and CDR2 SVGAGI (reference sequence). This CDR3 is 14 amino acids long. V was cut by 0 bases and J by 2 bases, with 8 bases left in between. CDR3 sequence reads: CASSYSGQTYEQYF. CDR3 coding DNA: TGTGCCAGCAGTTACTCGGGGCAAACCTACGAGCAGTACTTC.

This rearrangement joins TRBV18 to TRBJ1-5; D is unclear. V dropped 3 bases and J dropped 3 bases, with 12 bases sitting between them. The CDR3 spans 15 residues. Germline V gives CDR1 KGHSH, CDR2 LQKENI. The CDR3 spells CASSPDSPINQPQHF. The CDR3 nucleotides are TGTGCCAGCTCACCCGACTCTCCGATCAATCAGCCCCAGCATTTT.

The V call is TRBV29-1, the J call TRBJ2-7; D perhaps matches TRBD1 (6 bases). Trimming stripped 4 bases from V and 0 bases from J, with 16 bases between. The CDR3 loop spans 15 amino acids. The germline gives CDR1 SQVTM, CDR2 ANQGSEA. The CDR3 reads CSVVGSQGYSYEQYF. CDR3 bases: TGCAGCGTTGTGGGGTCTCAGGGGTACTCCTACGAGCAGTACTTC.

The rearrangement uses TRBV4-3 and TRBJ2-7; D remains ambiguous. V gave up 0 bases and J gave up 2 bases, with 8 bases separating them. The CDR3 covers 14 residues. Germline-derived CDR1 and CDR2 are LGHNA and YSLEER. The CDR3 loop reads CASSQDRRAYEQYF. The CDR3 nucleotides are TGCGCCAGCAGCCAAGATCGCCGAGCCTACGAGCAGTACTTC.

The table lists this clone with a count of one. The V call is TRBV11-2, the J call TRBJ1-3; D is unresolved. The V end was cut by 4 bases, the J end by 0 bases, with 16 bases between. CDR1 is SGHAT, CDR2 FQNNGV, per germline. This CDR3 spans 17 amino acids. CDR3 sequence reads: CASSSARSGGSGNTIYF. DNA for the CDR3: TGTGCCAGCAGCTCGGCCCGCTCAGGAGGCTCTGGAAACACCATATATTTT.

V usage is TRBV11-2 and J usage is TRBJ2-7; 9 positions agree with TRBD1. The V gene end was trimmed by 3 bases and the J gene end by 1 base; junction bases not matched to a gene: 10. Germline-derived CDR1 and CDR2 are SGHAT and FQNNGV. The CDR3 extends over 17 amino acids. This CDR3 is CASSFGRGTGTSYEQYF. The CDR3 nucleotides read TGTGCCAGCAGCTTTGGCCGAGGGACAGGGACTTCCTACGAGCAGTACTTC.

The rearrangement joins TRBV7-9 to TRBJ1-3; D not certain. The ends were cut back, 10 bases at V and 0 bases at J, with 10 bases in the middle. The germline V gene has CDR1 SEHNR and CDR2 FQNEAQ (reference sequence). This CDR3 spans 13 amino acids. CDR3 in DNA: TGTGCCACCTCACAGAGCTCTGGAAACACCATATATTTT. Its protein product is CATSQSSGNTIYF. Combining the CDR3 with reference TRBV7-9 and TRBJ1-3 gives the whole variable domain DTGVSQNPRHKITKRGQNVTFRCDPISEHNRLYWYRQTLGQGPEFLTYFQNEAQLEKSRLLSDRFSAERPKGSFSTLEIQRTEQGDSAMYLCATSQSSGNTIYFGEGSWLTVV.

This clone was detected only a few times. The chain is built from TRBV7-9 and TRBJ1-5; the D is unclear. Germline assignment: CDR1 SEHNR and CDR2 FQNEAQ (reference sequence). The V gene lost 5 bases and the J gene lost 2 bases, with 7 bases spanning the gap. The CDR3 covers 13 residues. CDR3 DNA sequence: TGTGCCAGCAGCGGGCAGGGCAATCAGCCCCAGCATTTT. This encodes CASSGQGNQPQHF. The full variable domain, its missing parts supplied by reference TRBV7-9 and TRBJ1-5, is DTGVSQNPRHKITKRGQNVTFRCDPISEHNRLYWYRQTLGQGPEFLTYFQNEAQLEKSRLLSDRFSAERPKGSFSTLEIQRTEQGDSAMYLCASSGQGNQPQHFGDGTRLSIL.

The chain links TRBV6-1 to TRBJ2-3; 9 nucleotides line up with TRBD1. From germline, CDR1 is MNHNS and CDR2 SASEGT. Losses at the gene ends were 0 bases for V and 6 bases for J; bases not matched to a gene: 4. This CDR3 is 15 amino acids long. The CDR3 DNA follows: TGTGCCAGCAGTGAAGCGGGGACAGGGATCGATACGCAGTATTTT. Translation gives CASSEAGTGIDTQYF.

The chain is built from TRBV5-5 and TRBJ2-7; 9 bases fit TRBD2. The V gene end was trimmed by 0 bases and the J gene end by 1 base; junction bases not matched to a gene: 2. CDR1 SGHKS and CDR2 YYEKEE come from the germline V gene (reference sequence). The CDR3 has 15 amino acids. The DNA for the CDR3 is TGTGCCAGCAGCTTGGAAGCGGGGGGTTCCTACGAGCAGTACTTC. It encodes CASSLEAGGSYEQYF. Using reference TRBV5-5 and TRBJ2-7 for the parts outside the CDR3, the full variable domain is DAGVTQSPTHLIKTRGQQVTLRCSPISGHKSVSWYQQVLGQGPQFIFQYYEKEERGRGNFPDRFSARQFPNYSSELNVNALLLGDSALYLCASSLEAGGSYEQYFGPGTRLTVT.

This chain connects TRBV27 to TRBJ1-1; perhaps TRBD1 as D (5 bases). Trimming pared 1 base from V and 5 bases from J, leaving 11 bases between. From germline, CDR1 is MNHEY and CDR2 SMNVEV (reference sequence). The CDR3 totals 14 residues. The CDR3 nucleotides are TGTGCCAGCAGTTTATGGGGCAGGGATACTGAAGCTTTCTTT. Its protein product is CASSLWGRDTEAFF.

V and J are TRBV7-9 and TRBJ2-7; TRBD2 might be the D (6 bases). Germline V gene data show CDR1 as SEHNR and CDR2 as FQNEAQ (reference sequence). V was clipped by 1 base and J by 6 bases, with 7 bases between them. This CDR3 is built from 12 residues. The CDR3 reads CASSLVGLEQYF. In nucleotides, the CDR3 is TGTGCCAGCAGCTTAGTGGGACTCGAGCAGTACTTC.

V and J are TRBV5-8 and TRBJ1-1, with D possibly TRBD1 on 5 matching bases. The CDR3 covers 17 residues. V was trimmed by 3 bases and J by 1 base, leaving 19 bases between them. CDR1 is SGHTS and CDR2 is YDEGEE in the germline V gene. In DNA, the CDR3 is TGTGCCAGCAGCTGGGGGGGGACGTCCGTCGGGAACACTGAAGCTTTCTTT. Amino acid sequence: CASSWGGTSVGNTEAFF.

The chain couples TRBV2 to TRBJ1-2; unclear D gene. Trimming removed 6 bases at V and 6 bases at J, with 32 bases between. The CDR3 has 19 residues. Germline assignment: CDR1 SNHLY and CDR2 FYNNEI. In DNA form, the CDR3 reads TGTGCCAGCAGATCAACACTCCTTGGGTCACCCCGCGGATTCGATGGCTACACCTTC. Protein: CASRSTLLGSPRGFDGYTF.

The J gene is TRBJ1-2, the V gene TRBV5-6; no firm D call. This CDR3 region has 18 residues. Germline assignment: CDR1 SGHDT and CDR2 YYEEEE. Trimming removed 3 bases from V and 2 bases from J, with 23 bases in between. CDR3 region: CASSSDSGPHILNYGYTF. The CDR3 DNA is TGTGCCAGCAGCTCGGACTCGGGTCCTCATATTCTAAACTATGGCTACACCTTC.

The rearrangement links TRBV7-9 to TRBJ2-3, with 7 bases identical to TRBD1. Losses at the gene ends were 8 bases for V and 6 bases for J; bases not matched to a gene: 5. The germline gives CDR1 SEHNR, CDR2 FQNEAQ (reference sequence). This CDR3 region has 12 residues. CDR3 bases: TGTGCCAGCCCGCCACAGGGGGATACGCAGTATTTT. Encoded protein: CASPPQGDTQYF. The variable domain in full, completed from reference TRBV7-9 and TRBJ2-3, reads DTGVSQNPRHKITKRGQNVTFRCDPISEHNRLYWYRQTLGQGPEFLTYFQNEAQLEKSRLLSDRFSAERPKGSFSTLEIQRTEQGDSAMYLCASPPQGDTQYFGPGTRLTVL.

In this sample, this clone turned up once. J is TRBJ2-7 and V is TRBV5-6, with 10 positions matching TRBD1. The V gene end was trimmed by 3 bases and the J gene end by 4 bases; junction bases not matched to a gene: 7. CDR1 and CDR2 from the germline V gene are SGHDT and YYEEEE. The CDR3 covers 15 residues. CDR3 coding DNA: TGTGCCAGCAGCTCCCGGGACAGGGGATGGTACGAGCAGTACTTC. Its translation is CASSSRDRGWYEQYF.

This clone has more than one count but fewer than ten. The rearrangement uses TRBV29-1 and TRBJ1-1, with D possibly matching TRBD1 (5 bases). Germline V gene data show CDR1 as SQVTM and CDR2 as ANQGSEA. V was trimmed by 2 bases and J by 8 bases, leaving 12 bases between them. This CDR3 comprises 12 residues. The CDR3 sequence is CSVERGGREAFF. DNA of the CDR3: TGCAGCGTTGAACGCGGGGGACGAGAAGCTTTCTTT.

The chain combines TRBV7-8 with TRBJ1-1, with 9 bases aligning to TRBD1. Germline V gives CDR1 SGHVS, CDR2 FQNEAQ. The V gene end was trimmed by 5 bases and the J gene end by 4 bases; junction bases not matched to a gene: 8. The CDR3 contains 15 residues. In nucleotides, the CDR3 is TGTGCCAGCAGCCCCGGGGACAGGGTCGGCACTGAAGCTTTCTTT. Amino acids: CASSPGDRVGTEAFF.

This clone was observed a single time. This chain links TRBV12-5 with TRBJ2-7; TRBD2 matches at 11 bases. CDR3 length equals 13 residues. Germline V gene lookup returns CDR1 LGHNT and CDR2 FRNRAP. V shed 10 bases, J shed 6 bases, and the junction held 8 bases outside the gene matches. In nucleotides, the CDR3 is TGTGCTACCCTGGTAGCGGGGGGGCGCGAGCAGTACTTC. Translating gives CATLVAGGREQYF.

CDR3 protein: CASSRGSSNQPQHF. As DNA, the CDR3 is TGTGCCAGCTCACGAGGCAGTAGCAATCAGCCCCAGCATTTT. V gene TRBV18 combines with J gene TRBJ1-5; D call uncertain. The CDR3 contains 14 residues. Germline lookup yields CDR1 KGHSH and CDR2 LQKENI. With 4 bases removed from V and 0 bases from J, the gap between germline ends came to 7 bases.

The genes are TRBV3-1 (or the pseudogene TRBV3-2) and TRBJ2-5; 8 nucleotides agree with TRBD2. The CDR3 is 15 residues long. Germline CDR1 and CDR2: LGHDT and YNNKEL (reference sequence). J was trimmed by 0 bases and V by 2 bases; bases with no gene match: 2. The CDR3 region has the DNA TGTGCCAGCAGCCAACGGGGGGGGTACCAAGAGACCCAGTACTTC. Translation gives CASSQRGGYQETQYF.

The V and J genes are TRBV25-1 and TRBJ1-4, with D possibly being TRBD1 (6 bases). Germline lookup yields CDR1 MGHDK and CDR2 SYGVNS. The CDR3 spans 15 residues. V shed 5 bases and J shed 0 bases, with 10 bases lying between them. The CDR3 protein is CASSTQGSTNEKLFF. As DNA, the CDR3 is TGTGCCAGCAGTACACAGGGATCAACTAATGAAAAACTGTTTTTT.

The CDR3 loop reads CASRGTGAYQPQHF. In DNA, the CDR3 is TGTGCCAGCAGGGGGACAGGTGCTTATCAGCCCCAGCATTTT. The chain uses TRBV2 and TRBJ1-5, with 8 bases aligning to TRBD1. The CDR3 extends over 14 amino acids. Trimming removed 6 bases from V and 5 bases from J; junction bases left unmatched: 6. Germline CDR1 and CDR2: SNHLY and FYNNEI.

The chain carries TRBV5-4 and TRBJ2-7, with 7 bases lining up with TRBD1. The CDR3 is 14 amino acids. The V segment lost 3 bases and the J segment 2 bases; nucleotides outside the gene matches: 5. CDR1 is SGHNT, CDR2 YYREEE, per germline (reference sequence). Written as DNA, the CDR3 is TGTGCCAGCAGCTCACGGGACAGTCCCTACGAGCAGTACTTC. Translation gives CASSSRDSPYEQYF.

V and J are TRBV4-3 and TRBJ1-1; 8 nucleotides align to TRBD1. V lost 0 bases and J lost 4; bases outside the gene matches: 1. There are 14 residues in the CDR3. Germline V lookup: CDR1 LGHNA, CDR2 YSLEER. The CDR3 reads CASSQDRGLTEAFF. DNA for the CDR3: TGCGCCAGCAGCCAAGACAGGGGGCTCACTGAAGCTTTCTTT.

This chain links TRBV5-1 with TRBJ1-1, with 8 bases fitting TRBD1. The CDR3 is 14 residues long. V dropped 5 bases and J dropped 4; count of bases not matched to a gene: 7. From germline, CDR1 is SGHRS and CDR2 YFSETQ. The DNA for the CDR3 is TGCGCCAGCAGGCCAGGGGGCGCAACCACTGAAGCTTTCTTT. Encoded protein: CASRPGGATTEAFF.